This T cell receptor (beta chain) was identified in a study of naive and memory T cell subsets. Study-wide points: The RNA method is potentially sensitive to activation and differentiation changes.

Concerning this clonotype itself: Its antigen is as yet unknown.

Four PCR rounds used nested alpha and beta constant region primers plus the SP2 primer. For blood and skin samples, reverse transcription used TCR alpha and beta constant primers. TCRdb re-derived calls from the UMI-ligation and nested PCR reads in MiXCR, one entry per CDR3 protein. This sample has 25,000 to 30,000 distinct CDR3 sequences; roughly 5.2% occur once, and the top ten carry 7% to 9%. An oligonucleotide containing a UMI was ligated to the 3' end of TCR cDNA. The sample comprised blood. The receptor was isolated from an adult in good health.

The CDR3 spells CATKGGMTTGELFF. The CDR3 nucleotides read TGTGCCACGAAAGGGGGGATGACCACCGGGGAGCTGTTTTTT. The chain recombines TRBV7-9 with TRBJ2-2; D may match TRBD1 or TRBD2 (6 bases each). The V gene's germline CDR1 is SEHNR and CDR2 FQNEAQ (reference sequence). The CDR3 is made up of 14 amino acids. Trimming removed 10 bases from V and 4 bases from J, with 16 bases in between.